These T cell receptor beta chains were read from a single sample in a study of CD8 T cells in ankylosing spondylitis. One entry per CDR3 protein results from TCRdb running MiXCR on the 5' RACE reads. The repertoire holds 800,000 to 900,000 distinct CDR3 sequences, with 12% as singletons. The sample comprised blood, either unsorted or a sorted T cell fraction (not recorded which). These receptors were collected from a male donor with ankylosing spondylitis. Each CDR3 is given with its conserved first and last residue. Fields, in order: V gene, clone size, J gene, D gene, CDR3 protein, CDR3 DNA. The D gene is left open where the match is weak. Size is stated for part of the rows, as once, few or many counts, or as a class when the clone is expanded.

TRBV4-3,few,TRBJ1-6,NA,CASSQDTNRAGSPLHF,TGCGCCAGCAGCCAAGATACAAACAGGGCAGGCTCACCCCTCCACTTT
TRBV4-2,many,TRBJ1-5,NA,CASSQIGFEDNQPQHF,TGTGCCAGCAGCCAAATAGGATTCGAGGATAATCAGCCCCAGCATTTT
TRBV20-1,few,TRBJ1-1,NA,CSIPGDTNTEAFF,TGCAGCATCCCTGGGGACACGAACACTGAAGCTTTCTTT
TRBV20-1,NA,TRBJ2-5,NA,CSARDFLRGGALQETQYF,TGCAGTGCTAGAGATTTTTTGAGAGGGGGGGCCTTACAAGAGACCCAGTACTTC
TRBV7-9,few,TRBJ2-3,NA,CASTPGGDTQYF,TGTGCCAGCACCCCAGGAGGAGATACGCAGTATTTT
TRBV20-1,many,TRBJ2-7,NA,CSATPTGVYEQYF,TGCAGTGCAACACCGACAGGAGTCTACGAGCAGTACTTC
TRBV11-1,NA,TRBJ1-4,TRBD1,CASSSIRDSSATNEKLFF,TGTGCCAGCAGCTCGATTCGGGACAGCTCTGCAACTAATGAAAAACTGTTTTTT
TRBV4-3,NA,TRBJ2-1,NA,CASRSRDINEQFF,TGCGCCAGCAGATCCCGGGACATCAATGAGCAGTTCTTC
TRBV5-1,few,TRBJ1-5,NA,CASSLEGSSQPQHF,TGCGCCAGCAGCTTGGAAGGGTCGAGTCAGCCCCAGCATTTT
TRBV7-2,NA,TRBJ2-7,NA,CASSFGQIFGDEQYF,TGTGCCAGCAGCTTCGGACAGATCTTCGGGGACGAGCAGTACTTC